Here is one T cell receptor (beta chain) with its context. The antigen remains unidentified. CD8 cells classed as naive were CD45RO-negative and positively selected for CCR7, excluding terminally differentiated effector memory CD45RA+ cells. CDR1 WSHSY and CDR2 SAAADI come from the germline V gene. The CDR3 sequence is 16 residues long. Trimming took off 2 bases at V and 2 bases at J, with 13 bases between the two ends. Sequencing used immunoSEQ multiplex PCR; TCRdb keeps in-frame clones, though not all of them. This table has some 2 million clones, roughly 95% appearing once. The data originate from a study of shared clonotypes between healthy human individuals. The study's findings and limits: Shared across a few donors were around 5% of the naive CD4 clonotypes. Naive subsets generally exceeded memory subsets in estimated richness.

This sequence originates from a man aged 18 to 30 in good health. Material for sequencing was naive CD8+ T cells sorted from blood. The rearrangement links TRBV10-2 to TRBJ1-3; D remains ambiguous. CDR3 nucleotides: TGCGCCAGCAGTGAGCTGACCGAGGGCACTGGAAACACCATATATTTT. It encodes CASSELTEGTGNTIYF.